The rows below give T cell receptor beta chains drawn from one sample of a study of blood T cell repertoires in COVID-19. Generated by immunoSEQ multiplex PCR, the TCRdb table keeps only in-frame clones and is missing some. This sample carries approximately 360,000 clones, roughly 87% of them seen once, and the ten largest clones take 5.1%. Source material: PBMCs or T cells enriched from blood (not recorded which). The source of these receptors is a woman between 45 and 65 years old who had recovered from COVID-19. Each CDR3 is given with its conserved first and last residue. A D gene is named only where the DNA matches it firmly. Not every row has a clone size; where given, it reads once, few, many or a size class.

clone_size j_call v_call d_call cdr3_length cdr3_aa cdr3_nt
many TRBJ2-4 TRBV4-2 . 18 CASSQDPSSAKAKNIQYF TGTGCCAGCAGCCAAGATCCCTCGTCAGCGAAAGCCAAAAACATTCAGTACTTC
few TRBJ1-2 TRBV19 . 15 CASSISAQGAYGYTF TGTGCCAGTAGTATATCGGCACAGGGCGCCTATGGCTACACCTTC
. TRBJ2-2 TRBV30 . 13 CAWREGYPGELFF TGTGCCTGGAGGGAGGGTTACCCCGGGGAGCTGTTTTTT
. TRBJ2-1 TRBV18 TRBD2 15 CASSLPRGDRNEQFF TGTGCCAGCTCTCTACCTCGGGGGGATAGAAATGAGCAGTTCTTC
. TRBJ1-1 TRBV6-4 . 16 CASSDSSGGVNTEAFF TGTGCCAGCAGTGACTCAAGCGGCGGCGTGAACACTGAAGCTTTCTTT
once TRBJ2-5 TRBV6-2/TRBV6-3 TRBD2 15 CASSITGTSRETQYF TGTGCCAGCAGTATTACCGGGACTAGTCGAGAGACCCAGTACTTC
. TRBJ2-2 TRBV19 TRBD1 16 CASSPLTGGFTGELFF TGTGCCAGTAGTCCCTTGACAGGGGGCTTCACCGGGGAGCTGTTTTTT
. TRBJ2-1 TRBV19 TRBD2 15 CASSNPSGAYNEQFF TGTGCCAGTAGTAACCCTAGCGGGGCTTACAATGAGCAGTTCTTC
. TRBJ1-4 TRBV2 . 16 CASSIPSSATNEKLFF TGTGCCAGCAGTATACCTTCGTCGGCAACTAATGAAAAACTGTTTTTT
. TRBJ2-7 TRBV19 TRBD2 14 CASSRTSGNYEQYF TGTGCCAGTAGCCGGACTAGCGGGAACTACGAGCAGTACTTC
once TRBJ2-7 TRBV10-3 . 14 CAISEEGPPYEQYF TGTGCCATCAGTGAAGAGGGCCCACCCTACGAGCAGTACTTC
. TRBJ2-7 TRBV7-9 TRBD1 16 CASSPRQGATTYEQYF TGTGCCAGCAGTCCAAGACAGGGAGCTACCACCTACGAGCAGTACTTC
many TRBJ2-3 TRBV6-2/TRBV6-3 TRBD2 19 CASSYPLRVAGKLEDTQYF TGTGCCAGCAGTTACCCTCTTAGGGTAGCGGGAAAATTAGAAGATACGCAGTATTTT
. TRBJ1-2 TRBV5-4 . 14 CASSLDRGNYGYTF TGTGCCAGCAGCTTGGATCGGGGAAACTATGGCTACACCTTC
few TRBJ2-1 TRBV14 TRBD2 14 CASSRWGGPDEQFF TGTGCCAGCAGCCGATGGGGAGGGCCGGATGAGCAGTTCTTC
. TRBJ2-7 TRBV11-2 TRBD2 13 CASQAGAPGEQYF TGTGCCAGCCAAGCGGGAGCACCCGGAGAGCAGTACTTC
. TRBJ2-7 TRBV5-5 . 13 CASSLETDYEQYF TGTGCCAGCAGCTTGGAGACAGACTACGAGCAGTACTTC
. TRBJ1-2 TRBV7-8 . 14 CASTESGGIYGYTF TGTGCCAGCACCGAATCCGGAGGAATCTATGGCTACACCTTC
. TRBJ2-3 TRBV5-3 TRBD2 20 CARSGPDSRKRELGTDTQYF TGTGCCAGAAGCGGGCCCGACAGCCGAAAGCGGGAGTTAGGCACAGATACGCAGTATTTT
once TRBJ2-3 TRBV9 TRBD1 15 CASSGGTGYGDTQYF TGTGCCAGCAGCGGCGGGACAGGGTATGGAGATACGCAGTATTTT
. TRBJ2-3 TRBV5-8 TRBD2 14 CASSWGLAQDTQYF TGTGCCAGCAGCTGGGGACTAGCCCAAGATACGCAGTATTTT
. TRBJ1-1 TRBV6-5 . 13 CASRYTVSSEAFF TGTGCCAGCAGATACACAGTATCTTCTGAAGCTTTCTTT
. TRBJ1-6 TRBV5-6 TRBD1 14 CASNAGQGNSPLHF TGTGCCAGCAACGCTGGACAGGGAAACTCACCCCTCCACTTT
once TRBJ1-2 TRBV4-2 . 14 CASSQADSNYGYTF TGTGCCAGCAGCCAGGCAGACTCTAACTATGGCTACACCTTC
. TRBJ1-2 TRBV29-1 . 11 CSAGTGVGYTF TGCAGCGCCGGGACGGGGGTTGGCTACACCTTC
. TRBJ2-5 TRBV5-1 TRBD2 14 CASSPGTSRETQYF TGCGCCAGCAGCCCCGGGACTAGCAGAGAGACCCAGTACTTC
. TRBJ1-4 TRBV4-3 . 16 CASSQDGLGSREKLFF TGCGCCAGCAGCCAAGACGGATTGGGTTCCAGGGAAAAACTGTTTTTT
. TRBJ1-1 TRBV2 . 13 CARRQTGNTEAFF TGTGCCAGGAGGCAGACGGGGAACACTGAAGCTTTCTTT
. TRBJ1-6 TRBV5-6 TRBD1 16 CASSSRTGPYNSPLHF TGTGCCAGCAGCTCACGGACAGGGCCCTATAATTCACCCCTCCACTTT
. TRBJ2-1 TRBV10-3 TRBD2 15 CAINRLAGIIGEQFF TGTGCCATCAACCGACTAGCGGGGATCATCGGTGAGCAGTTCTTC
. TRBJ1-1 TRBV18 . 14 CASSNYGLSTEAFF TGTGCCAGCTCAAACTATGGGTTGAGTACTGAAGCTTTCTTT
. TRBJ1-4 TRBV12-3/TRBV12-4 . 12 CASSPPNEKLFF TGTGCCAGCAGCCCTCCGAATGAAAAACTGTTTTTT
. TRBJ1-4 TRBV25-1 TRBD1 15 CASSEGGTGDEKLFF TGTGCCAGCAGTGAAGGTGGGACAGGGGATGAAAAACTGTTTTTT
. TRBJ2-4 TRBV30 . 12 CAWSPGKNIQYF TGTGCCTGGAGCCCGGGGAAGAACATTCAGTACTTC
few TRBJ2-5 TRBV24-1 . 16 CATSAGRGDYQETQYF TGTGCCACCAGTGCCGGCAGGGGAGATTACCAAGAGACCCAGTACTTC
. TRBJ2-3 TRBV7-2 TRBD1 14 CASSRDRGADTQYF TGTGCCAGCAGCAGGGACAGGGGTGCAGATACGCAGTATTTT
. TRBJ1-1 TRBV19 . 14 CASSFLGVGTEAFF TGTGCCAGTAGTTTCTTGGGCGTTGGCACTGAAGCTTTCTTT
. TRBJ1-5 TRBV10-3 . 14 CAISQAGLAQPQHF TGTGCCATCAGTCAGGCAGGGTTGGCTCAGCCCCAGCATTTT
. TRBJ2-3 TRBV20-1 . 16 CSASPPSVTFGDTQYF TGCAGTGCTAGTCCGCCCAGCGTCACCTTTGGGGATACGCAGTATTTT
. TRBJ2-1 TRBV3-1/TRBV3-2 TRBD1 13 CASSLQGAAEQFF TGTGCCAGCAGCCTGCAGGGGGCGGCTGAGCAGTTCTTC
. TRBJ1-2 TRBV4-3 TRBD1 13 CASSYDRVSGYTF TGCGCCAGCAGCTACGACAGGGTGAGCGGCTACACCTTC
. TRBJ1-2 TRBV2 TRBD1 12 CASGPRGASYTF TGTGCCAGCGGACCCAGGGGGGCGAGCTACACCTTC
. TRBJ1-1 TRBV7-2 . 16 CASSDTFHSRGTEAFF TGTGCCAGCAGCGACACTTTCCACTCCCGGGGCACTGAAGCTTTCTTT
. TRBJ2-7 TRBV10-3 TRBD2 16 CAISEGEGQATYEQYF TGTGCCATCAGTGAAGGGGAGGGGCAGGCCACCTACGAGCAGTACTTC
. TRBJ2-2 TRBV6-5 . 13 CASSYFSGGELFF TGTGCCAGCAGTTACTTTTCAGGCGGGGAGCTGTTTTTT
. TRBJ1-2 TRBV5-8 TRBD1 15 CASSLPGGVHYGYTF TGTGCCAGCAGCTTGCCAGGGGGCGTTCACTATGGCTACACCTTC
. TRBJ1-5 TRBV30 . 13 CAWRAGPLQPQHF TGTGCCTGGAGAGCAGGGCCCCTGCAGCCCCAGCATTTT
. TRBJ1-2 TRBV30 TRBD1 12 CAWATGSYGYTF TGTGCCTGGGCGACAGGGTCCTATGGCTACACCTTC
. TRBJ1-2 TRBV11-1 . 16 CASSLGPGSTNYGYTF TGTGCCAGCAGCTTAGGGCCAGGCAGTACGAACTATGGCTACACCTTC
. TRBJ2-5 TRBV4-3 TRBD2 15 CASSQDDGSGETQYF TGCGCCAGCAGCCAAGATGATGGTAGCGGGGAGACCCAGTACTTC
. TRBJ2-1 TRBV6-5 TRBD1 15 CASISGTGVFGEQFF TGTGCCAGCATCTCCGGGACAGGGGTTTTCGGTGAGCAGTTCTTC
. TRBJ1-2 TRBV10-3 TRBD1 14 CAISTRQGSGGYTF TGTGCCATCAGTACTAGACAGGGCTCGGGTGGCTACACCTTC
. TRBJ2-1 TRBV2 TRBD2 17 CATNGNMGGDSYNEQFF TGTGCCACCAATGGGAACATGGGGGGGGACTCCTACAATGAGCAGTTCTTC
. TRBJ2-2 TRBV14 . 14 CASSQATGAGELFF TGTGCCAGCAGCCAAGCCACGGGGGCCGGGGAGCTGTTTTTT